The entry below gives a single TCR beta chain sequence along with its context. These data come from a study of OX40 agonist ivuxolimab in advanced cancers. Clones were sequenced by immunoSEQ multiplex PCR, and TCRdb holds only the in-frame ones, with some missing. The data contain around 50,000 clones, around four fifths of them singletons. The material sequenced was CD4+ or CD8+ T cells sorted from blood, taken in a trial of the OX40 agonist ivuxolimab. The sequence derives from an adult with an advanced solid tumor such as melanoma, head and neck, liver or kidney cancer.

DNA of the CDR3: TGTGCCAGCAGTCCCCACAGGGTAACTAACTATGGCTACACCTTC. Translated, it gives CASSPHRVTNYGYTF. This rearrangement joins TRBV27 to TRBJ1-2, with a weak D call TRBD1 (6 bases). Germline lookup yields CDR1 MNHEY and CDR2 SMNVEV (reference sequence). The CDR3 has 15 residues. Trimming shortened V by 5 bases and J by 0 bases, and 13 bases separated the two germline ends.